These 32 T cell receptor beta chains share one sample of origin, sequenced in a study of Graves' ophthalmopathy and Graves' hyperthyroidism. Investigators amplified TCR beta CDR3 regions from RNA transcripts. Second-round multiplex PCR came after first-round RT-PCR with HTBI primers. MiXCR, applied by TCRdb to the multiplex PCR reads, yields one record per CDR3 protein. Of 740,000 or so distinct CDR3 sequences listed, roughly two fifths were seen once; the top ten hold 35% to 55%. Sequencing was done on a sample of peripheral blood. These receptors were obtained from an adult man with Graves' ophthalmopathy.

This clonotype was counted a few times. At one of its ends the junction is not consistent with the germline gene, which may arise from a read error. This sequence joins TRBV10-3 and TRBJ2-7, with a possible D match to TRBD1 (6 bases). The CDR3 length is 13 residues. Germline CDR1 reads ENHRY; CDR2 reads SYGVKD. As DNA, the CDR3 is TGTGCCAGCAGTACCGAGAGGGGGTACGAGCAGTACTTC. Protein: CASSTERGYEQYF.

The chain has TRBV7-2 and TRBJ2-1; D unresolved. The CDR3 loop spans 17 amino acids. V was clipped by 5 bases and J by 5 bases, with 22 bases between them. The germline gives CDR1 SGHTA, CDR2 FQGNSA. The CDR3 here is CASSLGPPGPSNNEQFF. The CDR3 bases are TGTGCCAGCAGCCTAGGCCCTCCAGGTCCATCCAACAATGAGCAGTTCTTC.

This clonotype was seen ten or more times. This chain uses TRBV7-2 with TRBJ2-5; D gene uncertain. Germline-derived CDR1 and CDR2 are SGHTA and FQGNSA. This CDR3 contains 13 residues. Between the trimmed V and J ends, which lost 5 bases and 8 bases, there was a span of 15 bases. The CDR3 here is CASSPYSDETQYF. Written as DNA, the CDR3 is TGTGCCAGCAGCCCCTACTCGGACGAAACCCAGTACTTC.

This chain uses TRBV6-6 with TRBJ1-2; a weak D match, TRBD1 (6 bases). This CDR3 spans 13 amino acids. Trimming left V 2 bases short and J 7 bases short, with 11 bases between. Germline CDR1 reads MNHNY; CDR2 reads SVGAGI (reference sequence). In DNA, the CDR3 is TGTGCCAGCAGTTACACAGGGAATGGTGGCTACACCTTC. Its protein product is CASSYTGNGGYTF.

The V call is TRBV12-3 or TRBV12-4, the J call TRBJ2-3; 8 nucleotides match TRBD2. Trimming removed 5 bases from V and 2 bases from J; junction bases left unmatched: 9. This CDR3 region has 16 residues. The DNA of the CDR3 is TGTGCCAGCAGTCCCCCGGGACTAGGGATCACAGATACGCAGTATTTT. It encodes CASSPPGLGITDTQYF.

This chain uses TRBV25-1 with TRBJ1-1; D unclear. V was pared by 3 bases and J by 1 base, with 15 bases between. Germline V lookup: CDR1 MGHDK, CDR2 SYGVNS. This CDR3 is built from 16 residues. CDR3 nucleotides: TGTGCCAGCAGTGATTTGGAGGGTGGGAGGAACACTGAAGCTTTCTTT. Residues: CASSDLEGGRNTEAFF.

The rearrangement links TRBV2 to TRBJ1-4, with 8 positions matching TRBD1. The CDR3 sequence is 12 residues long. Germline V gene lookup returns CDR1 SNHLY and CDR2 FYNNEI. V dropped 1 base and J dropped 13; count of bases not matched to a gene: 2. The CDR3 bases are TGTGCCAGCAGTGAAGTCAGGGGGCTACTGTTTTTT. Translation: CASSEVRGLLFF.

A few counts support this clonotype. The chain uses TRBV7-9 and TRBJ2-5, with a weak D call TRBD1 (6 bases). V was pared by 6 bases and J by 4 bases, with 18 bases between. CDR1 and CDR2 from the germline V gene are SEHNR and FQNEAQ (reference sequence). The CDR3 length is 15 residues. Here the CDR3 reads CASSPLQGLGETQYF. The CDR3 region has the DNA TGTGCCAGCAGTCCCCTCCAGGGGCTGGGAGAGACCCAGTACTTC.

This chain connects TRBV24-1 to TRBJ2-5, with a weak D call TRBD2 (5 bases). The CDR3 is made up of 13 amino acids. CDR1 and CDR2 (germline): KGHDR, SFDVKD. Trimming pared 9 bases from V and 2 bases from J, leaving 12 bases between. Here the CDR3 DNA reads TGTGCCACCTACTCTGGGAGACAAGAGACCCAGTACTTC. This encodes CATYSGRQETQYF.

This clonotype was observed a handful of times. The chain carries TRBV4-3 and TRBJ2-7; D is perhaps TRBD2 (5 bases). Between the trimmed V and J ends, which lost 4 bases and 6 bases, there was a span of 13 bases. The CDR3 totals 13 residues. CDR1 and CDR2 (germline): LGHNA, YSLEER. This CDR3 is CASSRREGSEQYF. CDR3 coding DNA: TGCGCCAGCAGCCGACGGGAAGGCAGCGAGCAGTACTTC.

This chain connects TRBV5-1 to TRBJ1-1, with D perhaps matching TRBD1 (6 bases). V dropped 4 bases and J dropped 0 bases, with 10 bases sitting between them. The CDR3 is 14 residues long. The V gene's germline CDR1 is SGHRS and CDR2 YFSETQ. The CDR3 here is CASSTDSMNTEAFF. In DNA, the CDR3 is TGCGCCAGCAGCACGGACAGTATGAACACTGAAGCTTTCTTT.

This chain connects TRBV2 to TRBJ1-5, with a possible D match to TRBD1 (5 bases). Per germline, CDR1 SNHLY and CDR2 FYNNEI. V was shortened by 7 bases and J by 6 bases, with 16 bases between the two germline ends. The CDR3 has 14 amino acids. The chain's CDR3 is CASTHSGGVQPQHF. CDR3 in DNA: TGTGCCAGCACCCACTCGGGAGGGGTTCAGCCCCAGCATTTT. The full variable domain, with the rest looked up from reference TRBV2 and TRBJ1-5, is EPEVTQTPSHQVTQMGQEVILRCVPISNHLYFYWYRQILGQKVEFLVSFYNNEISEKSEIFDDQFSVERPDGSNFTLKIRSTKLEDSAMYFCASTHSGGVQPQHFGDGTRLSIL.

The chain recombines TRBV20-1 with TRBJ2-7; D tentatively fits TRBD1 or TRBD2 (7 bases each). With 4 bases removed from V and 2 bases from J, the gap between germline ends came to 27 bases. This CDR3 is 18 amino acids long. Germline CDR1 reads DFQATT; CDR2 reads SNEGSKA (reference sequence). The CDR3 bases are TGCAGTGCTAACCGGGTCGGGACTACAGGGGCCCCGGCCTACGAGCAGTACTTC. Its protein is CSANRVGTTGAPAYEQYF.

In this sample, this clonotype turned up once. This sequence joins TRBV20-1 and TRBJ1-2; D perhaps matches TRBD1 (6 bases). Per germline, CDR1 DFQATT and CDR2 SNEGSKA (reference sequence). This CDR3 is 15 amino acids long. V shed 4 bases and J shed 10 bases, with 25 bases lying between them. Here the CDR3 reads CSATISAIRGHVYTF. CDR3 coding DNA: TGCAGTGCTACCATTTCGGCGATCAGGGGACATGTCTACACCTTC.

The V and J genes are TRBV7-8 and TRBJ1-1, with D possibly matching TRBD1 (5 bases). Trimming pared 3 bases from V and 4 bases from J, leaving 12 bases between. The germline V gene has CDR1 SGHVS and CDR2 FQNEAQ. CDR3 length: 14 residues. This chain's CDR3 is CASSFFEGLTEAFF. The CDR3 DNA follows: TGTGCCAGCAGCTTCTTCGAGGGGCTCACTGAAGCTTTCTTT.

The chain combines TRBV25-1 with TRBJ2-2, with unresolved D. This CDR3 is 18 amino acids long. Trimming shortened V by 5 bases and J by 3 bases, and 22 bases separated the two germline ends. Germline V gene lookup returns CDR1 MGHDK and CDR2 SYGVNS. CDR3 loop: CASSYSSLSSADTGELFF. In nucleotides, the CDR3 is TGTGCCAGCAGTTACTCGAGTCTGAGTTCCGCGGACACCGGGGAGCTGTTTTTT.

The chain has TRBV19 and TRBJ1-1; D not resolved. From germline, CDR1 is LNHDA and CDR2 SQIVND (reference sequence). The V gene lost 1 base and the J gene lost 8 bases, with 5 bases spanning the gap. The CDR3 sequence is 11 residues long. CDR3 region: CASSIVGEAFF. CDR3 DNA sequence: TGTGCCAGTAGTATAGTGGGAGAAGCTTTCTTT.

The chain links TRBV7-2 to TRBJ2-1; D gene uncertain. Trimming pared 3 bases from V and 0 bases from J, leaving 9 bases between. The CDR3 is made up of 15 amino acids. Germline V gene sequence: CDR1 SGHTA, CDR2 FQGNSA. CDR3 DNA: TGTGCCAGCAGCTTCACTATCACCTCCTACAATGAGCAGTTCTTC. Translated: CASSFTITSYNEQFF.

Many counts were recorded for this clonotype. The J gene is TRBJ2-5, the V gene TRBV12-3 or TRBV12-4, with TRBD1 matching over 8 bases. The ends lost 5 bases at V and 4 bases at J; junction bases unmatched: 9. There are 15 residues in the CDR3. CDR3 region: CASSPGQGTRETQYF. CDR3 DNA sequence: TGTGCCAGCAGTCCCGGACAGGGCACGAGAGAGACCCAGTACTTC.

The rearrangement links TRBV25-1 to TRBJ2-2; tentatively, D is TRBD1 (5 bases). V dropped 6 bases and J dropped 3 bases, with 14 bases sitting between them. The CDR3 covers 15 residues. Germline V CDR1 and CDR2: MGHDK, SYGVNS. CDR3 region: CASSLTAEYTGELFF. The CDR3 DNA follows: TGTGCCAGCAGCTTGACAGCCGAATACACCGGGGAGCTGTTTTTT.

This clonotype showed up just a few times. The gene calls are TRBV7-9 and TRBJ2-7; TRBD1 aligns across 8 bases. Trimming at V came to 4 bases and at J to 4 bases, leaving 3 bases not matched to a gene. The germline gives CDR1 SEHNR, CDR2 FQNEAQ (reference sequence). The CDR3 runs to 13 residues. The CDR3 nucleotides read TGTGCCAGCAGCTCGGACAGGGTATACGAGCAGTACTTC. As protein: CASSSDRVYEQYF.

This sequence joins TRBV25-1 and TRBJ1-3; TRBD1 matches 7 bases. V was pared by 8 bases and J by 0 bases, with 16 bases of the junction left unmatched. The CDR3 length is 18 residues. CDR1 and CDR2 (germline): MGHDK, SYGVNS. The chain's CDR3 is CASVTSDRVSFSGNTIYF. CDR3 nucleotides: TGTGCCAGCGTCACCTCCGACAGGGTGTCCTTCTCTGGAAACACCATATATTTT.

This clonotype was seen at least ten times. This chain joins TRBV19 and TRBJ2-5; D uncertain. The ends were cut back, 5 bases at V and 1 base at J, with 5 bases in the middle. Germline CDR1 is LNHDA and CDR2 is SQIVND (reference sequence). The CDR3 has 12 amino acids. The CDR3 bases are TGTGCCAGTAGTGCCAGCCAAGAGACCCAGTACTTC. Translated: CASSASQETQYF.

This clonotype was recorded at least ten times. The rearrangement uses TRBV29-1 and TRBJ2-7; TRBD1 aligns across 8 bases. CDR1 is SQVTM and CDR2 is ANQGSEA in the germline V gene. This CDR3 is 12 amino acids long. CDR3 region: CSTGTGSVEQYF. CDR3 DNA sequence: TGCAGTACCGGGACAGGTAGTGTTGAGCAGTACTTC.

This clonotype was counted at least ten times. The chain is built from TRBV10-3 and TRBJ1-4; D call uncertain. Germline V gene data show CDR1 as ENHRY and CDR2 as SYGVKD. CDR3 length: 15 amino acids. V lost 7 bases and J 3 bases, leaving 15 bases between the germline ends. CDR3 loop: CAIKERLHPNEKLFF. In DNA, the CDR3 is TGTGCCATCAAGGAGAGACTGCACCCTAATGAAAAACTGTTTTTT.

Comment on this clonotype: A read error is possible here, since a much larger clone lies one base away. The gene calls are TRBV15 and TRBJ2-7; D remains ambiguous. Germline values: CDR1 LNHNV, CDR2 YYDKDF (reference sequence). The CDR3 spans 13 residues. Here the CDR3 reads CATSVRHTYERYF. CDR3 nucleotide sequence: TGTGCCACCAGCGTCAGACACACCTACGAGCGGTACTTC.

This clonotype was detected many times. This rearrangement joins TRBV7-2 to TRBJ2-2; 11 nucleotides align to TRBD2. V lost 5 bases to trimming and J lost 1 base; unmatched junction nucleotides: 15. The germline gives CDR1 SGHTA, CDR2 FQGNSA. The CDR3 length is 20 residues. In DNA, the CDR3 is TGTGCCAGCAGCCACCTAATCCTGGCTAGCGGGAGGATGAACACCGGGGAGCTGTTTTTT. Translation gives CASSHLILASGRMNTGELFF.

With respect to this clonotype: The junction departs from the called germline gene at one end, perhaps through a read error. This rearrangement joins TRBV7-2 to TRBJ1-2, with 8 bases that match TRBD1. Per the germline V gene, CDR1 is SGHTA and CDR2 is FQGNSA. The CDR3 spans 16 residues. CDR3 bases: TGCGCCAGCAGCCATGAGGGCGGACAGGGCCTGCGAGGCTACACCTTC. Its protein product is CASSHEGGQGLRGYTF.

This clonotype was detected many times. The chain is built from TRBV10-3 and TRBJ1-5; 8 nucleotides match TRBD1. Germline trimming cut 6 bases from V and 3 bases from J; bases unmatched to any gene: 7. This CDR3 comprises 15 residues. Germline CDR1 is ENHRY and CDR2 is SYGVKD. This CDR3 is CAISNDRGVNQPQHF. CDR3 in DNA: TGTGCCATCAGCAACGACAGGGGCGTCAATCAGCCCCAGCATTTT.

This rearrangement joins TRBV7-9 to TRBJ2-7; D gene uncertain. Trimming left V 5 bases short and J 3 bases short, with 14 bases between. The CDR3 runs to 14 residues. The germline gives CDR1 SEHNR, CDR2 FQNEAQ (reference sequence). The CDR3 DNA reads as TGTGCCAGCAGCGTAGGCGGTACCCTCTACGAGCAGTACTTC. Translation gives CASSVGGTLYEQYF.

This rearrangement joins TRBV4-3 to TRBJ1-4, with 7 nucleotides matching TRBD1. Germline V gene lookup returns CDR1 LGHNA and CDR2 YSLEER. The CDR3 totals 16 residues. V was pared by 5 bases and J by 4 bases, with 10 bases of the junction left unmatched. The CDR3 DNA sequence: TGCGCCAGCAGCTCAGGGCCGACAGGGCGTAATGAAAAACTGTTTTTT. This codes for CASSSGPTGRNEKLFF.

The CDR3 region is CASSEPGGPNTGELFF. CDR3 in DNA: TGTGCCAGCAGTGAGCCAGGGGGACCGAACACCGGGGAGCTGTTTTTT. V is TRBV7-9 and J is TRBJ2-2, with TRBD1 matching 7 bases. The CDR3 totals 16 residues. The germline CDR1 and CDR2 sequences are SEHNR and FQNEAQ (reference sequence). After removal of 6 bases from V and 0 bases from J, the junction contained 7 bases not matched to a gene.